Each of the 20 T cell receptor beta chains below was sequenced from the same sample in a study of T cells in narcolepsy listed by TCRdb under 2018. The library was prepared using the immunoSEQ multiplex PCR assay. Drawn from immuneACCESS, this table holds only the in-frame rearrangements with V and J called that TCRdb kept. Clones are partly lost; checked studies trace under half to an unresolved V gene and leave the rest unexplained. The sample includes some 10,000 clones, with around 94% observed a single time. Around 1.1% of the sample goes to the ten largest clones. Sequenced: CD45RA- memory CD4+ T cells from PBMCs. According to the study, the label for this sample's cell subset or site signals: memory T cells sorted ex vivo from peripheral blood. The receptors derive from a human donor with narcolepsy.

The rearrangement links TRBV14 to TRBJ2-5; D remains ambiguous. The DNA matches TRBJ2-7 better at its end, which makes the J call doubtful. The CDR3 spans 14 residues. Germline loops: CDR1 SGHDN, CDR2 FVKESK. CDR3 coding DNA: TGTGCCAGCAGCCCCGTGATGAGCTCCTACGAGCAGTACTTC. Protein product: CASSPVMSSYEQYF.

This chain uses TRBV18 with TRBJ2-7; 8 nucleotides line up with TRBD1. Germline lookup yields CDR1 KGHSH and CDR2 LQKENI. J gave up 0 bases and V 4 bases, and 2 bases lay outside the gene matches. CDR3 size: 14 residues. CDR3 sequence (DNA): TGTGCCAGCTCACAGACAGGGGCCTCCTACGAGCAGTACTTC. Translated: CASSQTGASYEQYF.

The J gene is TRBJ2-3, the V gene TRBV6-5; a weak D match, TRBD1 (7 bases). This CDR3 spans 16 amino acids. Trimming removed 2 bases from V and 3 bases from J, with 15 bases in between. The germline CDR1 and CDR2 sequences are MNHEY and SVGAGI. CDR3 DNA: TGTGCCAGCAGTTACGGCGCAGGGGGAGGAACAGATACGCAGTATTTT. Its translation is CASSYGAGGGTDTQYF.

The chain has TRBV5-1 and TRBJ1-1; unclear D gene. The ends were cut back, 1 base at V and 3 bases at J, with 7 bases in the middle. Germline CDR1 SGHRS, CDR2 YFSETQ. The CDR3 runs to 13 residues. CDR3 coding DNA: TGCGCCAGCAGCTTGAGTGGGGACACTGAAGCTTTCTTT. This translates into CASSLSGDTEAFF.

The chain carries TRBV5-1 and TRBJ1-6; D is perhaps TRBD1 (6 bases). The CDR3 consists of 15 residues. Trimming left V 0 bases short and J 7 bases short, with 11 bases between. Germline values: CDR1 SGHRS, CDR2 YFSETQ. CDR3 in amino acids: CASSLVGGENSPLHF. In DNA, the CDR3 is TGCGCCAGCAGCTTGGTGGGGGGCGAGAATTCACCCCTCCACTTT.

In this sample, this clone turned up once. The J gene is TRBJ1-2, the V gene TRBV10-2, with 7 bases matching TRBD1. CDR1 is WSHSY and CDR2 is SAAADI in the germline V gene. Unmatched junction bases numbered 12, after V lost 8 bases and J lost 0 bases. This CDR3 contains 16 residues. CDR3 residues: CASGDPGQTTNYGYTF. In DNA, the CDR3 is TGCGCCAGCGGGGACCCGGGACAGACTACTAACTATGGCTACACCTTC.

V usage is TRBV9 and J usage is TRBJ2-3; D might be TRBD1 (6 bases). Germline V lookup: CDR1 SGDLS, CDR2 YYNGEE. Trimming took 0 bases from V and 3 from J, leaving 8 bases between them. This CDR3 has 14 amino acids. The CDR3, as DNA: TGTGCCAGCAGCGTAGCAGGGGCTACAGATACGCAGTATTTT. It specifies CASSVAGATDTQYF.

The chain is built from TRBV27 and TRBJ2-7, with 14 positions matching TRBD2. Germline V CDR1 and CDR2: MNHEY, SMNVEV (reference sequence). J lost 4 bases, V lost 6 bases, and 5 bases had no gene match. The CDR3 loop spans 15 amino acids. This chain's CDR3 is CASRPGLAGGYEQYF. The CDR3 bases are TGTGCCAGCAGACCCGGACTAGCGGGGGGTTACGAGCAGTACTTC.

V gene TRBV5-4 combines with J gene TRBJ2-7; 7 bases are a match to TRBD2. CDR1 SGHNT and CDR2 YYREEE come from the germline V gene (reference sequence). The CDR3 contains 14 residues. With 5 bases clipped from V and 2 bases from J, the junction kept 7 bases outside the gene matches. CDR3 loop: CASRAGVKAYEQYF. The CDR3 nucleotides are TGTGCCAGCAGGGCGGGAGTAAAGGCCTACGAGCAGTACTTC.

The chain links TRBV11-2 to TRBJ2-1; 7 bases align to TRBD2. Germline assignment: CDR1 SGHAT and CDR2 FQNNGV. With 5 bases clipped from V and 8 bases from J, the junction kept 21 bases outside the gene matches. The CDR3 is 18 amino acids. The CDR3 DNA reads as TGTGCCAGCAGCCCCCGCTTCACTAGCGCTAGTTATCTCGATGAGCAGTTCTTC. It translates to CASSPRFTSASYLDEQFF.

V is TRBV5-6 and J is TRBJ2-1, with 11 bases identical to TRBD1. The J segment lost 6 bases and the V segment lost 0 bases, leaving 2 bases of the junction unmatched. Germline CDR1 SGHDT, CDR2 YYEEEE. The CDR3 runs to 15 residues. The CDR3 protein is CASSLVGTGGNEQFF. The CDR3 DNA is TGTGCCAGCAGCTTGGTTGGGACAGGGGGCAATGAGCAGTTCTTC.

The chain uses TRBV6-1 and TRBJ1-3; no reliable D call. The V end was cut by 6 bases, the J end by 4 bases, with 13 bases between. CDR1 is MNHNS, CDR2 SASEGT, per germline. The CDR3 runs 14 residues. The CDR3 bases are TGTGCCAGCAGCCTCGCAGTGGGCGGAAACACCATATATTTT. It translates to CASSLAVGGNTIYF.

The chain recombines TRBV19 with TRBJ2-3; D gene uncertain. The CDR3 spans 14 residues. CDR1 LNHDA and CDR2 SQIVND come from the germline V gene (reference sequence). The germline V and J ends were trimmed by 2 bases and 2 bases, with 8 bases remaining between them. In DNA, the CDR3 is TGTGCCAGTAGTATACGGCAGGTCACAGATACGCAGTATTTT. This codes for CASSIRQVTDTQYF.

The chain couples TRBV27 to TRBJ2-7; D call uncertain. Trimming left V 0 bases short and J 0 bases short, with 6 bases between. The CDR3 consists of 14 residues. Per the germline V gene, CDR1 is MNHEY and CDR2 is SMNVEV (reference sequence). The CDR3 sequence is CASSLSASSYEQYF. CDR3 nucleotide sequence: TGTGCCAGCAGTTTATCGGCCAGCTCCTACGAGCAGTACTTC.

V is TRBV2 and J is TRBJ1-1; D is perhaps TRBD1 (5 bases). Per the germline V gene, CDR1 is SNHLY and CDR2 is FYNNEI. This CDR3 contains 14 residues. Trimming stripped 6 bases from V and 4 bases from J, with 15 bases between. The CDR3 reads CASRGQGMGTEAFF. CDR3 DNA sequence: TGTGCCAGCAGGGGGCAGGGAATGGGCACTGAAGCTTTCTTT.

The genes are TRBV11-3 and TRBJ2-7, with 15 nucleotides matching TRBD2. In germline, CDR1 is SGHNT, CDR2 YENEEA. With 4 bases clipped from V and 4 bases from J, the junction kept 5 bases outside the gene matches. The CDR3 extends over 16 amino acids. The CDR3: CASSSGGTSGRYEQYF. CDR3 nucleotide sequence: TGTGCCAGCAGCTCTGGGGGGACTAGCGGGAGGTACGAGCAGTACTTC. The full variable domain, in which reference TRBV11-3 and TRBJ2-7 provide the parts outside the CDR3, is EAGVVQSPRYKIIEKKQPVAFWCNPISGHNTLYWYLQNLGQGPELLIRYENEEAVDDSQLPKDRFSAERLKGVDSTLKIQPAELGDSAVYLCASSSGGTSGRYEQYFGPGTRLTVT.

This clone was detected only once. V gene TRBV18 combines with J gene TRBJ2-5; D is possibly TRBD1 (5 bases). The CDR3 covers 13 residues. Trimming cost V 5 bases and J 2 bases, with 9 bases left between them. Germline V gene data show CDR1 as KGHSH and CDR2 as LQKENI. CDR3 coding DNA: TGTGCCAGCTCAAGGGGATCACAAGAGACCCAGTACTTC. Translating gives CASSRGSQETQYF.

This chain links TRBV19 with TRBJ1-5; TRBD1 might be the D (6 bases). Germline CDR1 is LNHDA and CDR2 is SQIVND (reference sequence). The CDR3 has 15 residues. V lost 8 bases and J lost 7, with 21 bases in between. CDR3 DNA sequence: TGTGCCAGTGGCGATTGGAGGGGGGCCTTACAGCCCCAGCATTTT. Its protein product is CASGDWRGALQPQHF.

The CDR3: CASSSGTGASSYEQYF. The CDR3 DNA reads TGCGCCAGCAGCTCCGGGACAGGGGCCAGCTCCTACGAGCAGTACTTC. The V gene is TRBV5-1, the J gene TRBJ2-7, with TRBD1 matching 10 bases. J was trimmed by 0 bases and V by 3 bases; bases with no gene match: 6. The CDR3 is 16 amino acids. Germline V gene data show CDR1 as SGHRS and CDR2 as YFSETQ.

The rearrangement links TRBV6-5 to TRBJ2-1; the match to TRBD2 covers 8 bases. CDR3 size: 13 residues. Germline V gene lookup returns CDR1 MNHEY and CDR2 SVGAGI. Germline trimming cut 8 bases from V and 9 bases from J; bases unmatched to any gene: 9. The CDR3 protein is CASRRAGEGEQFF. The CDR3 DNA is TGTGCCAGCCGACGAGCGGGGGAGGGTGAGCAGTTCTTC.